This T cell receptor (beta chain) appears in the sequencing data of a study of regulatory T cells in long-lasting Graves disease. The V gene's germline CDR1 is SGHAT and CDR2 FQNNGV. J was trimmed by 3 bases and V by 6 bases; bases with no gene match: 6. The length of the CDR3 is 15 residues. In its sample, this clonotype was seen a few times. Assembly of TCR beta libraries relied on iRepertoire HTBI primers together with Arm-PCR of CDR3 regions. TCRdb reanalysed the multiplex PCR reads using MiXCR and keeps one entry per CDR3 protein. The sample includes 560,000 or so distinct CDR3 sequences, 15% to 20% of them seen just once. Time point of the sample: newly diagnosed GD, antithyroid drugs for less than 3 months. Extracted RNA from PBMCs served as the source of the TCR library. These data were also reused for a study on T cells in Graves' hyperthyroidism and ophthalmopathy.

V gene TRBV11-2 combines with J gene TRBJ1-5; 9 nucleotides align to TRBD1. The input for sequencing was peripheral blood mononuclear cells (PBMCs), taken at new diagnosis, from a patient treated with antithyroid drugs. The sequence came from a young man with Graves disease. DNA of the CDR3: TGTGCCAGCAGAGCCGGGACAGGGCTCAATCAGCCCCAGCATTTT. As protein: CASRAGTGLNQPQHF.